This is a list of T cell receptor beta chains from one sample in a study of blood T cell repertoires in COVID-19. The table came from immunoSEQ multiplex PCR; TCRdb's copy has only in-frame clones and leaves some out. The sample yields about 150,000 clones, about 83% seen once. Specimen: peripheral blood. These receptors all come from a woman of 80 years or more with acute or convalescent COVID-19. CDR3s include the opening cysteine and the closing phenylalanine or tryptophan. The D gene is left open where the match is weak. Size is stated for part of the rows, as once, few or many counts, or as a class when the clone is expanded.

j_call | clone_size | v_call | d_call | cdr3_aa | cdr3_nt
TRBJ2-3 | NA | TRBV4-3 | NA | CASSHDRTLQPPDTQYF | TGCGCCAGCAGCCACGATAGGACACTTCAACCCCCAGATACGCAGTATTTT
TRBJ1-5 | NA | TRBV12-3/TRBV12-4 | NA | CASSAGVNQPQHF | TGTGCCAGCAGTGCAGGGGTGAATCAGCCCCAGCATTTT
TRBJ2-7 | NA | TRBV5-1 | NA | CASSFGRGEVEQYF | TGCGCCAGCAGCTTTGGCAGGGGAGAGGTGGAGCAGTACTTC
TRBJ2-1 | many | TRBV9 | TRBD2 | CASSGRSGGRNEQFF | TGTGCCAGCAGCGGAAGATCGGGGGGGCGCAATGAGCAGTTCTTC
TRBJ1-1 | NA | TRBV6-5 | NA | CASSSEDSTEAFF | TGTGCCAGCAGTTCGGAGGATAGCACTGAAGCTTTCTTT
TRBJ1-1 | NA | TRBV19 | NA | CASSPRWGGTEAFF | TGTGCCAGTAGTCCCAGATGGGGAGGCACTGAAGCTTTCTTT
TRBJ2-3 | once | TRBV5-4 | NA | CASSLEGLGTDTQYF | TGTGCCAGCAGCTTGGAGGGGCTAGGGACAGATACGCAGTATTTT
TRBJ2-2 | NA | TRBV19 | NA | CASSTRAHGVNTGELFF | TGTGCCAGTAGTACCCGCGCTCACGGGGTAAACACCGGGGAGCTGTTTTTT
TRBJ2-2 | once | TRBV19 | TRBD2 | CASSIASGRFGELFF | TGTGCCAGTAGTATTGCTAGCGGGAGATTCGGGGAGCTGTTTTTT
TRBJ1-1 | NA | TRBV3-1/TRBV3-2 | TRBD1 | CASSQGTGSWDTEAFF | TGTGCCAGCAGCCAAGGGACAGGGTCATGGGATACTGAAGCTTTCTTT
TRBJ2-7 | NA | TRBV5-4 | TRBD2 | CASSPKRVGGSADEQYF | TGTGCCAGCAGCCCAAAAAGGGTCGGCGGGAGCGCCGACGAGCAGTACTTC
TRBJ2-1 | NA | TRBV5-4 | TRBD2 | CASSKGLAGGWAYNEQFF | TGTGCCAGCAGCAAGGGACTAGCGGGAGGGTGGGCCTACAATGAGCAGTTCTTC
TRBJ1-1 | NA | TRBV10-3 | NA | CAISERAAGMNTEAFF | TGTGCCATCAGTGAGAGGGCAGCGGGAATGAACACTGAAGCTTTCTTT
TRBJ2-7 | NA | TRBV21-1 | NA | CASSGECDYLYEQYF | TGTGCCAGCAGCGGAGAGTGTGACTACCTTTACGAGCAGTACTTC
TRBJ1-5 | NA | TRBV4-1 | TRBD1 | CASSQEGGGSNQPQHF | TGCGCCAGCAGCCAAGAAGGGGGCGGTAGCAATCAGCCCCAGCATTTT
TRBJ2-3 | NA | TRBV6-5 | TRBD1 | CASSSTGNGATDTQYF | TGTGCCAGCAGTTCGACAGGGAATGGGGCCACAGATACGCAGTATTTT
TRBJ2-5 | NA | TRBV19 | NA | CASSHRGGPGETQYF | TGTGCCAGTAGTCACAGGGGAGGTCCCGGAGAGACCCAGTACTTC
TRBJ1-2 | NA | TRBV5-1 | TRBD1 | CASSPDRMDGYTF | TGCGCCAGCAGCCCGGACAGGATGGATGGCTACACCTTC
TRBJ2-7 | once | TRBV20-1 | TRBD2 | CSASGGGPGGQYF | TGCAGTGCTAGTGGGGGAGGGCCCGGGGGGCAGTACTTC
TRBJ1-5 | NA | TRBV28 | TRBD1 | CASSLLQGSRSPQHF | TGTGCCAGCAGTTTACTACAGGGGAGTAGGTCGCCCCAGCATTTT
TRBJ1-3 | NA | TRBV7-9 | NA | CASSLGSGPGNTIYF | TGTGCCAGCAGCTTAGGGTCAGGGCCTGGAAACACCATATATTTT
TRBJ1-1 | NA | TRBV5-1 | NA | CASRVQADTEAFF | TGCGCCAGCAGGGTGCAAGCGGACACTGAAGCTTTCTTT
TRBJ2-2 | once | TRBV5-1 | NA | CASSSQGGDTGELFF | TGCGCCAGCAGCTCCCAGGGGGGAGACACCGGGGAGCTGTTTTTT
TRBJ1-5 | NA | TRBV6-5 | TRBD1 | CASSLGQGNQPQHF | TGTGCCAGCAGTCTGGGACAGGGCAATCAGCCCCAGCATTTT
TRBJ2-5 | NA | TRBV19 | TRBD2 | CASSTRSSGGSETQYF | TGTGCCAGTAGTACCCGTTCTAGCGGGGGGTCGGAGACCCAGTACTTC
TRBJ2-7 | NA | TRBV10-3 | NA | CAIRGGGGAQIKPYEQYF | TGCGCCATCAGGGGGGGCGGGGGCGCCCAGATAAAACCCTACGAGCAGTACTTC
TRBJ2-2 | NA | TRBV27 | NA | CASSLVGDTGELFF | TGTGCCAGCAGTTTAGTAGGGGACACCGGGGAGCTGTTTTTT
TRBJ1-4 | NA | TRBV7-8 | NA | CASRSTRGATNEKLFF | TGTGCCAGCAGGTCGACCCGGGGGGCAACTAATGAAAAACTGTTTTTT
TRBJ2-6 | NA | TRBV6-1 | TRBD1 | CASREEPGTGGDGANVLTF | TGTGCCAGCAGAGAAGAACCCGGGACAGGGGGCGACGGGGCCAACGTCCTGACTTTC
TRBJ1-2 | NA | TRBV10-3 | TRBD1 | CAIGQGLDYGYTF | TGTGCCATTGGACAGGGCCTTGACTATGGCTACACCTTC
TRBJ1-6 | NA | TRBV11-2 | NA | CASSLAVNSPLHF | TGTGCCAGCAGCCTCGCAGTAAATTCACCCCTCCACTTT
TRBJ2-4 | NA | TRBV5-5 | NA | CASSLGGKQGFQYF | TGTGCCAGCAGCTTGGGGGGAAAGCAGGGTTTCCAGTACTTC
TRBJ1-1 | once | TRBV2 | TRBD1 | CASRDGTGKNTEAFF | TGTGCCAGCAGAGACGGGACAGGGAAAAACACTGAAGCTTTCTTT
TRBJ1-4 | NA | TRBV19 | NA | CATRHRSTNEKLFF | TGTGCCACCCGACATCGTTCAACTAATGAAAAACTGTTTTTT
TRBJ2-7 | NA | TRBV11-1 | NA | CASSTQVNSYEQYF | TGTGCCAGCAGCACCCAGGTGAACTCCTACGAGCAGTACTTC
TRBJ2-1 | NA | TRBV7-8 | TRBD2 | CASSLGAGVPYNEQFF | TGTGCCAGCAGCTTAGGGGCGGGGGTCCCCTACAATGAGCAGTTCTTC
TRBJ2-1 | few | TRBV28 | NA | CASRSFTPQGSSYNEQFF | TGTGCCAGCAGAAGTTTTACCCCTCAGGGTAGCTCCTACAATGAGCAGTTCTTC
TRBJ2-7 | once | TRBV3-1/TRBV3-2 | NA | CASSQPGRSYEQYF | TGTGCCAGCAGCCAACCAGGGAGGTCCTACGAGCAGTACTTC
TRBJ2-7 | NA | TRBV6-1 | NA | CASSEGTATYDDEYF | TGTGCCAGCAGTGAAGGGACAGCGACCTACGATGATGAGTACTTC
TRBJ2-1 | NA | TRBV19 | NA | CASSISSGNNEQFF | TGTGCCAGTAGTATAAGCTCGGGGAACAATGAGCAGTTCTTC
TRBJ1-1 | NA | TRBV19 | TRBD1 | CASRTGGLDTEAFF | TGTGCCAGTAGGACAGGGGGCCTCGACACTGAAGCTTTCTTT
TRBJ1-1 | NA | TRBV24-1 | NA | CATSLSANTEAFF | TGTGCCACCAGCCTCAGTGCGAACACTGAAGCTTTCTTT
TRBJ1-3 | NA | TRBV2 | TRBD1 | CASREATGTFSGNTIYF | TGTGCCAGCAGGGAGGCGACAGGGACATTCTCTGGAAACACCATATATTTT
TRBJ2-3 | few | TRBV9 | NA | CASSESVAADTQYF | TGTGCCAGCAGCGAAAGTGTGGCAGCAGATACGCAGTATTTT
TRBJ2-7 | NA | TRBV11-2 | NA | CASSLVSSGAFYHEQYF | TGTGCCAGCAGCTTAGTATCATCAGGGGCTTTCTACCACGAGCAGTACTTC
TRBJ2-1 | NA | TRBV19 | TRBD1 | CASSVTGTGGAGEQFF | TGTGCCAGTAGTGTTACCGGGACAGGGGGCGCGGGTGAGCAGTTCTTC
TRBJ2-1 | NA | TRBV10-1 | NA | CASRRTPPSSYNDQFF | TGCGCCAGCAGACGAACCCCTCCTAGCTCCTACAATGATCAGTTCTTC
TRBJ2-1 | once | TRBV18 | NA | CASSLNGKVQFF | TGTGCCAGCTCCCTAAACGGGAAGGTGCAGTTCTTC
TRBJ2-7 | NA | TRBV18 | TRBD2 | CASSPPGLARRGEQYF | TGTGCCAGCTCACCACCGGGACTAGCGCGCCGAGGCGAGCAGTACTTC
TRBJ1-6 | NA | TRBV19 | NA | CASSVRGGDNSPLHF | TGTGCCAGTAGTGTGCGTGGGGGGGATAATTCACCCCTCCACTTT
TRBJ1-6 | NA | TRBV4-2 | NA | CASSQEFGRTINSPLHF | TGTGCCAGCAGCCAAGAGTTCGGTCGAACTATTAATTCACCCCTCCACTTT
TRBJ1-1 | NA | TRBV6-5 | NA | CASSYQGHRNTEAFF | TGTGCCAGCAGTTACCAGGGACATAGGAACACTGAAGCTTTCTTT
TRBJ1-3 | NA | TRBV28 | NA | CATYITNTIYF | TGTGCCACCTATATCACGAACACCATATATTTT
TRBJ2-7 | NA | TRBV27 | NA | CASSLRSGYEQYF | TGTGCCAGCAGTTTACGGAGCGGCTACGAGCAGTACTTC
TRBJ2-3 | NA | TRBV5-1 | NA | CASSRDTGTDTQYF | TGCGCCAGCAGCAGGGACACGGGAACAGATACGCAGTATTTT
TRBJ1-2 | NA | TRBV2 | NA | CASSEAQGGLSNYGYTF | TGTGCCAGCAGTGAAGCGCAGGGAGGTCTATCTAACTATGGCTACACCTTC
TRBJ1-6 | NA | TRBV10-3 | TRBD1 | CAIRPGQLNSPLHF | TGTGCCATCAGGCCGGGACAGCTAAATTCACCCCTCCACTTT